One sample yielded the 4 T cell receptor beta chains listed below, sequenced in a study of blood T cells in healthy people across ages. A sample-barcoded 5' primer and a J-beta primer mix were used in a second PCR of about 6 to 12 cycles. Using its own MiXCR run on the 5' RACE reads, TCRdb lists one record per CDR3 protein. The sample includes hundreds of thousands of distinct CDR3 sequences, less than 35% of them seen just once. Sequencing was carried out using blood. The receptors stem from a woman aged 80 or over in good health.

The sample holds one count of this clonotype. V and J are TRBV6-2 or TRBV6-3 and TRBJ2-2, with unresolved D. Germline V gene data show CDR1 as MNHEY and CDR2 as SVGEGT. V lost 5 bases to trimming and J lost 11 bases, with 12 bases between them. The CDR3 length is 12 residues. CDR3 amino acids: CASSHASYELFF. The CDR3 coding sequence is TGTGCCAGCAGTCACGCATCATACGAGCTGTTTTTT.

The rearrangement uses TRBV7-2 and TRBJ2-3; possible D gene TRBD2, 7 bases. CDR3 length equals 14 residues. The V gene's germline CDR1 is SGHTA and CDR2 FQGNSA. V was cut by 5 bases and J by 5 bases, with 14 bases left in between. The CDR3 region has the DNA TGTGCCAGCAGCCGCGGGGGCCGGGGAGATACGCAGTATTTT. The encoded protein is CASSRGGRGDTQYF.

This clonotype was seen many times. The chain carries TRBV7-9 and TRBJ2-1; no reliable D call. The CDR3 spans 13 residues. V lost 0 bases to trimming and J lost 5 bases, with 5 bases between them. CDR1 and CDR2 from the germline V gene are SEHNR and FQNEAQ (reference sequence). The CDR3 nucleotides read TGTGCCAGCAGCTTAGCGTTTAACAATGAGCAGTTCTTC. Translating it yields CASSLAFNNEQFF.

This clonotype was counted ten times or more. The chain uses TRBV28 and TRBJ2-1; D not certain. The germline V gene has CDR1 MDHEN and CDR2 SYDVKM. This CDR3 spans 11 amino acids. V dropped 9 bases and J dropped 9 bases, with 12 bases sitting between them. The CDR3 is CASSNVIEQFF. CDR3 sequence (DNA): TGTGCCAGTTCAAACGTCATTGAGCAGTTCTTC.